These T cell receptor beta chains were read from a single sample in a study of Ad26.COV2.S vaccination and SARS-CoV-2 variants. Generated by immunoSEQ multiplex PCR, the TCRdb table keeps only in-frame clones and is missing some. The table includes roughly 380,000 clones, about 88% detected once. The specimen was peripheral blood, collected in a trial of Ad26.COV2.S vaccine versus placebo. The receptors here all came from a person between 18 and 65 years old who received the Ad26.COV2.S COVID-19 vaccine or a placebo. Each CDR3 is given with its conserved first and last residue.

j_call v_call cdr3_aa
TRBJ1-4 TRBV2 CASNGQGAQSNEKLFF
TRBJ2-7 TRBV3-1/TRBV3-2 CASSQTQYGEQYF
TRBJ2-7 TRBV28 CASSLRAPAYEQYF
TRBJ2-3 TRBV4-1 CASSQDTGTDTQYF
TRBJ2-5 TRBV5-1 CASSSGLPQETQYF
TRBJ1-2 TRBV6-5 CASNTKQGNYGYTF
TRBJ2-2 TRBV7-2 CASSLGEGTGELFF
TRBJ1-4 TRBV13 CASSLRQGVEKLFF
TRBJ1-5 TRBV10-2 CASSGLGRGNQPQHF
TRBJ1-2 TRBV18 CASSRRGDIYGYTF
TRBJ1-1 TRBV12-3/TRBV12-4 CASALGLSPEAFF
TRBJ1-1 TRBV20-1 CSAYKNTEAFF
TRBJ2-7 TRBV5-4 CASSLGQGSEQYF
TRBJ1-1 TRBV9 CASSVVQGRVEAFF
TRBJ2-7 TRBV20-1 CSASVPTSGTYEQYF
TRBJ2-7 TRBV5-1 CASSLITGEEQYF
TRBJ2-1 TRBV20-1 CSASPRTSNEQFF
TRBJ2-2 TRBV11-2 CASSLDTGVLNTGELFF
TRBJ1-1 TRBV7-8 CASSPSRDTEAFF
TRBJ2-7 TRBV5-1 CASSAGGSYEQYF
TRBJ2-7 TRBV7-6 CASSLAFSGSSYEQYF
TRBJ2-7 TRBV5-4 CASSLEATTYEQYF
TRBJ2-1 TRBV25-1 CASSDGLGTGSYNEQFF
TRBJ1-3 TRBV18 CASSPPSGISGNTIYF
TRBJ2-7 TRBV7-8 CASSLNKPTGATPTRYEQYF
TRBJ2-3 TRBV5-1 CASSSMGLETDTQYF
TRBJ1-4 TRBV15 CATSRVTAGKEKLFF
TRBJ2-3 TRBV5-5 CASSLAGAPGTDTQYF
TRBJ2-7 TRBV10-3 CAISPTGGKDEQYF